This TCR beta chain was sequenced for a study of human T cells and chemical hapten exposure. In TCRdb, the RACE reads were re-called with MiXCR into one record per CDR3 protein. The table shows under 100,000 distinct CDR3 sequences, with approximately 10% occurring only once. CDR1 SQVTM and CDR2 ANQGSEA come from the germline V gene. The CDR3 covers 14 residues. V dropped 6 bases and J dropped 8 bases, with 20 bases sitting between them. The sample's time point: patch test 3, about 24 weeks after DPC sensitization. Treatment denoted: therapeutic diphenylcyclopropenone sensitization with weekly scalp DPC.

The source material was whole blood, sampled in connection with sensitization to the hapten diphenylcyclopropenone (DPC). This chain links TRBV29-1 with TRBJ2-1; possible D gene TRBD2, 6 bases. The clonotype was recovered from a woman between 50 and 59 years old with alopecia areata. Some clones in this sample may be carry-over from other donors' samples. The CDR3, as DNA: TGCAGCGTGGCAGACATTCGGGGGAGCGATGAGCAGTTCTTC. The encoded protein is CSVADIRGSDEQFF.